The rows below give T cell receptor beta chains drawn from one sample of a study of blood T cell repertoires in COVID-19. Method: immunoSEQ multiplex PCR; TCRdb's copy keeps in-frame clones and lacks some. The sample shows a few hundred thousand clones, roughly 80% of them seen only once. Sequenced sample: peripheral blood. The receptors come from a woman between 18 and 29 years old with acute or convalescent COVID-19. Each CDR3 is given with its conserved first and last residue. The D gene is left open where the match is weak.

. | TRBJ1-6 | TRBV20-1 | CSASRAGGASPLHF | TGCAGTGCTAGTCGGGCGGGGGGCGCTTCACCCCTCCACTTT
. | TRBJ2-7 | TRBV19 | CASSGGPWGYEQYF | TGTGCCAGTAGTGGGGGCCCATGGGGCTACGAGCAGTACTTC
. | TRBJ1-3 | TRBV7-2 | CASSPSGSGNTIYF | TGTGCCAGCAGCCCCTCGGGCTCTGGAAACACCATATATTTT
. | TRBJ1-5 | TRBV30 | CAWSHQGTYQPQHF | TGTGCCTGGAGTCATCAGGGAACATATCAGCCCCAGCATTTT
TRBD1 | TRBJ1-2 | TRBV19 | CASSILNPTGLYGYTF | TGTGCCAGTAGTATTCTCAACCCGACAGGGCTCTATGGCTACACCTTC
. | TRBJ2-7 | TRBV9 | CASSGWDSGSYEQYF | TGTGCCAGCAGCGGCTGGGATTCGGGGTCCTACGAGCAGTACTTC
TRBD1 | TRBJ2-5 | TRBV11-2 | CASSLGTGDKETQYF | TGTGCCAGCAGCTTAGGGACAGGGGACAAAGAGACCCAGTACTTC
TRBD2 | TRBJ2-1 | TRBV4-3 | CASSQDGSGGIYNEQFF | TGCGCCAGCAGCCAAGATGGTAGCGGGGGAATCTACAATGAGCAGTTCTTC
. | TRBJ2-7 | TRBV6-5 | CASSRSPELAYEQYF | TGTGCCAGCAGCCGGAGCCCGGAACTAGCTTACGAGCAGTACTTC
TRBD2 | TRBJ2-5 | TRBV2 | CASRAKGLAGETQYF | TGTGCCAGCAGGGCAAAGGGACTAGCGGGAGAGACCCAGTACTTC
. | TRBJ1-1 | TRBV28 | CASSLVTGLNTEAFF | TGTGCCAGCAGTTTAGTTACAGGACTAAACACTGAAGCTTTCTTT
. | TRBJ2-7 | TRBV7-9 | CASSFMAVGEQYF | TGTGCCAGCAGCTTCATGGCGGTCGGTGAGCAGTACTTC
. | TRBJ2-1 | TRBV13 | CASTNGQGVYNEQFF | TGTGCCAGCACCAACGGCCAGGGCGTCTACAATGAGCAGTTCTTC
. | TRBJ2-6 | TRBV3-1/TRBV3-2 | CASSRGSSGANVLTF | TGTGCCAGCAGTCGGGGAAGCTCTGGGGCCAACGTCCTGACTTTC